This T cell receptor (beta chain) was captured in a study of T cells and copy number aberrations in small-cell lung cancer (dated by TCRdb to about 2021). With regard to the full study: Whole-exome sequencing of the same tumor regions was paired with TCR repertoire sequencing so that T cell metrics could be related to mutations and copy number aberrations. Tumor TCR data existed for about 17 patients, and some 14 patients had TCR data from both tumor tissue and normal tissue. Paper-wide results and their limitations: The study was limited by a small sample size because surgical resection is uncommon in small-cell lung cancer, and validation of the findings is required. All specimens were formalin-fixed paraffin-embedded tissue, which is known to introduce sequencing artifacts. Tumors had lower T-cell density, richness and clonality than adjacent lung tissue, but the difference in density was not significant.

About this clone itself: This clone's antigen is unknown. Per-base quality was not reported, and no clone a single base away is much larger than it.

CDR3 length: 12 amino acids, cysteine to phenylalanine. Solely the CDR3 DNA is kept, with 36 bases framed from the first base. V was cut back by 5 bases and J by 1 base, leaving a gap of 6 bases between them. CDR1 and CDR2, looked up from the germline V gene (reference sequence), are GTSNPN and SVGIG. TCR-beta CDR3 regions were amplified from genomic DNA with the immunoSEQ hsTCRB Kit using multiplexed V- and J-gene primers. Unique DNA barcodes were added in a second PCR, and samples were pooled together with a negative and a positive control. The pooled TCR-beta libraries were sequenced using a 150-cycle paired-end protocol on an Illumina MiSeq. Processing in the source paper ran as follows. Adaptive Biotechnologies processed the raw sequencing data and produced a report containing normalized, annotated TCR-beta repertoires. To compute T-cell density, TCR-beta templates were normalized to usable DNA, with usable DNA estimated through amplification of housekeeping genes. Richness counted unique rearrangements, and clonality was defined as 1 minus Pielou's evenness. What TCRdb holds here is the immuneACCESS table cut down to in-frame rearrangements. Part of the clones is not present; checked against another copy, under half of the missing clones reflect an unresolved V gene, and the others are unexplained. The D gene and trimming were derived from the DNA, and the V and J assignments and clone size from that table. This sample gives approximately 2,500 clones in total; around 79% of them show up just once. 9.5% to 10% of the sample lies in the top ten.

The donors were limited-stage small-cell lung cancer patients who had surgical resection in Hangzhou, China, between 2008 and 2020. All donors had upfront surgery without preoperative chemotherapy or radiotherapy, and none received immunotherapy before or after surgery. All 19 patients in the sequenced cohort were smokers or heavy second-hand smokers. Adjacent normal lung tissue was taken at least 2 cm away from the tumor margin, and two pathologists confirmed morphologically that the tissue was free of malignant cells. To characterize heterogeneity of the T cell repertoire, the study applied multi-region TCR-beta sequencing to resected limited-stage small-cell lung cancers and to tumor-adjacent lung tissue. Genomic DNA was extracted from FFPE tissue using the AllPrep DNA/RNA FFPE Kit (Qiagen).

Sequences were obtained from normal tissue next to the tumor. Recombination linked TRBV30 to TRBJ1-3, with TRBD1 tentatively as D gene (5 bases match). The sequence came from a man aged 60-69 years with small cell lung cancer. The sequenced DNA: TGTGCCTGGGGGACTTCTGGAAACACCATATATTTT. It encodes CAWGTSGNTIYF. With the portions outside the CDR3 filled from the reference TRBV30 and TRBJ1-3 genes, the complete variable region becomes SQTIHQWPATLVQPVGSPLSLECTVEGTSNPNLYWYRQAAGRGLQLLFYSVGIGQISSEVPQNLSASRPQDRQFILSSKKLLLSDSGFYLCAWGTSGNTIYFGEGSWLTVV.